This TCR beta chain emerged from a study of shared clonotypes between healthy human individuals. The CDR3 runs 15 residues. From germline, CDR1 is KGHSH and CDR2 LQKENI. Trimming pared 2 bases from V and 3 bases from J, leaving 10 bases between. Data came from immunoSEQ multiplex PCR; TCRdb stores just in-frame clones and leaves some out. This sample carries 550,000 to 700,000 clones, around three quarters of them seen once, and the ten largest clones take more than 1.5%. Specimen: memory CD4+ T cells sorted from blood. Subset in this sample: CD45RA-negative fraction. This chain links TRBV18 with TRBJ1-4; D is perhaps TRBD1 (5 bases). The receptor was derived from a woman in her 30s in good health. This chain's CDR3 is CASSPRGRANEKLFF. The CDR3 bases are TGTGCCAGCTCACCAAGGGGACGGGCTAATGAAAAACTGTTTTTT.